The entry below gives a single T cell receptor (beta chain) sequence along with its context. The antigen remains unidentified. The data were obtained in a study of T cell responses to AZD1222 COVID-19 vaccine. Study-wide points: It was only 6 or 7 AZD1222 recipients who were seropositive at baseline. In the spike-specific TCR repertoire, nearly half reportedly target unmutated variant regions. Females made up more of the donors, who were largely white British, and clonal diversity may have come out too low. There were repertoire samples only from the period after the peak T cell response.

Sequenced by immunoSEQ multiplex PCR; TCRdb stores in-frame clones only, minus some. Of 140,000 to 150,000 clones listed, more than 80% are singletons. The clonotype originates from an adult in good health. This specimen consisted of peripheral blood, obtained on day 0 of AZD1222 vaccination.

The chain's CDR3 is CASSPGQGNQPQHF. As DNA, the CDR3 is TGTGCCAGCAGCCCGGGACAGGGGAATCAGCCCCAGCATTTT. V usage is TRBV21-1 and J usage is TRBJ1-5; TRBD1 is the table's D call and was not checked against the DNA. TRBV21-1 is assigned pseudogene status. This CDR3 has 14 residues.